These T cell receptor beta chains were read from a single sample in a study of shared clonotypes between healthy human individuals. The table came from immunoSEQ multiplex PCR; TCRdb's copy has only in-frame clones and leaves some out. The repertoire holds approximately 2,000,000 clones, with 80% to 95% as singletons. Sample: naive CD8+ T cells from PBMCs. The receptors stem from a young man in good health. Some clones in this sample may be carry-over from other donors' samples. CDR3s include the opening cysteine and the closing phenylalanine or tryptophan. The order of the fields is V gene, clone size, J gene, D gene, CDR3 protein, CDR3 DNA. The D gene is left open where the match is weak. Some rows mark clone size as missing; the rest say once, few, many or name a class of expanded clone.

v_gene: TRBV6-1; abundance: .; j_gene: TRBJ2-7; d_gene: TRBD2; CDR3aa: CASSEPGLAGGGIYEQYF; CDR3nt: TGTGCCAGCAGTGAACCGGGACTAGCGGGAGGTGGTATATACGAGCAGTACTTC
v_gene: TRBV10-2; abundance: .; j_gene: TRBJ2-1; d_gene: TRBD1; CDR3aa: CASSVDRGGEQFF; CDR3nt: TGCGCCAGCAGTGTTGACAGGGGCGGTGAGCAGTTCTTC
v_gene: TRBV11-2; abundance: .; j_gene: TRBJ2-7; d_gene: .; CDR3aa: CASSPPGFLTWEQYF; CDR3nt: TGTGCCAGCAGTCCGCCCGGCTTCCTTACGTGGGAGCAGTACTTC
v_gene: TRBV15; abundance: .; j_gene: TRBJ2-3; d_gene: .; CDR3aa: CATSTSTDTQYF; CDR3nt: TGTGCCACCAGCACCTCCACAGATACGCAGTATTTT
v_gene: TRBV9; abundance: .; j_gene: TRBJ1-5; d_gene: TRBD1; CDR3aa: CASSVDGTGVGQPQHF; CDR3nt: TGTGCCAGCAGCGTAGATGGGACAGGGGTAGGACAGCCCCAGCATTTT
v_gene: TRBV2; abundance: once; j_gene: TRBJ2-7; d_gene: .; CDR3aa: CASSLIYQTGIGSYEQYF; CDR3nt: TGTGCCAGCAGTCTAATCTATCAGACAGGTATTGGTTCCTACGAGCAGTACTTC
v_gene: TRBV5-1; abundance: .; j_gene: TRBJ2-5; d_gene: TRBD2; CDR3aa: CASSLGGLARETQYF; CDR3nt: TGCGCCAGCAGCTTGGGAGGACTAGCGCGGGAGACCCAGTACTTC
v_gene: TRBV28; abundance: .; j_gene: TRBJ2-3; d_gene: .; CDR3aa: CASSFPTGLTDTQYF; CDR3nt: TGTGCCAGCAGTTTTCCGACGGGGTTAACAGATACGCAGTATTTT
v_gene: TRBV30; abundance: .; j_gene: TRBJ2-6; d_gene: .; CDR3aa: CAWRVGNVLTF; CDR3nt: TGTGCCTGGAGGGTTGGCAACGTCCTGACTTTC
v_gene: TRBV7-9; abundance: .; j_gene: TRBJ1-2; d_gene: .; CDR3aa: CASSSKDTRVNYTF; CDR3nt: TGTGCCAGCAGCTCAAAGGACACCCGAGTGAACTACACCTTC
v_gene: TRBV5-1; abundance: .; j_gene: TRBJ2-2; d_gene: TRBD1; CDR3aa: CASSLGPQGTVAGELFF; CDR3nt: TGCGCCAGCAGCTTGGGACCACAGGGGACGGTCGCCGGGGAGCTGTTTTTT
v_gene: TRBV12-5; abundance: .; j_gene: TRBJ1-1; d_gene: .; CDR3aa: CASGLYPNTEAFF; CDR3nt: TGTGCTAGTGGTTTGTACCCGAACACTGAAGCTTTCTTT
v_gene: TRBV11-1; abundance: once; j_gene: TRBJ2-3; d_gene: TRBD2; CDR3aa: CASSRYRSGGFTDTQYF; CDR3nt: TGTGCCAGCAGCCGATACCGTAGCGGGGGTTTCACAGATACGCAGTATTTT
v_gene: TRBV15; abundance: .; j_gene: TRBJ1-3; d_gene: .; CDR3aa: CATSGARGSGNTIYF; CDR3nt: TGTGCCACCAGCGGGGCTCGGGGCTCTGGAAACACCATATATTTT
v_gene: TRBV27; abundance: .; j_gene: TRBJ2-1; d_gene: TRBD2; CDR3aa: CASRSGRPLSSYNEQFF; CDR3nt: TGTGCCAGCCGTAGCGGGAGGCCCTTGAGCTCCTACAATGAGCAGTTCTTC
v_gene: TRBV2; abundance: few; j_gene: TRBJ1-1; d_gene: .; CDR3aa: CASSDRGNTEAFF; CDR3nt: TGTGCCAGCAGTGACAGGGGCAACACTGAAGCTTTCTTT
v_gene: TRBV19; abundance: .; j_gene: TRBJ1-2; d_gene: .; CDR3aa: CATHTGATQESHGYTF; CDR3nt: TGTGCCACCCATACCGGGGCAACCCAAGAATCCCATGGCTACACCTTC
v_gene: TRBV7-9; abundance: once; j_gene: TRBJ2-5; d_gene: .; CDR3aa: CASSPPGYSQETQYF; CDR3nt: TGTGCCAGCAGCCCCCCCGGGTACAGTCAAGAGACCCAGTACTTC